This paragraph reports one T cell receptor beta chain. Produced via immunoSEQ multiplex PCR; TCRdb's table is partial and in-frame only. The table has 200,000 to 250,000 clones, roughly 90% seen once. The data derive from a study of blood T cell repertoires in COVID-19. Background on the study: Sources were T cells, B-cell-depleted T cells, or PBMCs; the material itself was cDNA or gDNA.

The germline V gene has CDR1 LNHDA and CDR2 SQIVND (reference sequence). The CDR3 is made up of 14 amino acids. The trim removed 1 base at V and 14 bases at J, leaving 7 bases unmatched. Sequencing used peripheral blood. The receptor comes from a man aged 25-40 years who had recovered from COVID-19. V is TRBV19 and J is TRBJ1-6, with 8 bases matching TRBD1. In DNA, the CDR3 is TGTGCCAGTAGTATAGGGACAGGGACGTCGTCCCTCCACTTT. Its protein is CASSIGTGTSSLHF.